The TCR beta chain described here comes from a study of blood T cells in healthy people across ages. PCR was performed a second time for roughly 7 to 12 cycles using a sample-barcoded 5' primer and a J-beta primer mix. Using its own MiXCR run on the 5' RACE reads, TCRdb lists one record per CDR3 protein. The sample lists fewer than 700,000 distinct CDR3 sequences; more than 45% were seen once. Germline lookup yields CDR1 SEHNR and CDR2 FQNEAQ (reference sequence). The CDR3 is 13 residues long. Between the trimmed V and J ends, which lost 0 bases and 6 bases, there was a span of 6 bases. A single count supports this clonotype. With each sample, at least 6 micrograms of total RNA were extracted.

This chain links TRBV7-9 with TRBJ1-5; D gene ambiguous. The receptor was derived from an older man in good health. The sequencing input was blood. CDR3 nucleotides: TGTGCCAGCAGCTTAGCGAATGGTCAGCCCCAGCATTTT. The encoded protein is CASSLANGQPQHF.